This T cell receptor (beta chain) derives from a study of response to subunit inactivated influenza vaccine. In TCRdb, the RT-PCR reads were re-called with MiXCR into one record per CDR3 protein. The sample comprises roughly 540,000 distinct CDR3 sequences, under 30% of which are singletons, and approximately 3% rests with the top ten. The same specimen was also included in a second study, on T cells expressing NK-cell markers. Per that paper: A 5'RACE template switching approach incorporating UMIs was used to make TCR beta cDNA.

This specimen was CD4+ T cells sorted from PBMCs, taken roughly 12 days after vaccination. The clonotype originates from a man in his forties or fifties who received an inactivated influenza vaccine.

The CDR3 coding sequence is TGTGCCGCCGGGACGGAGTTGGACATTCAGTACTTC. It codes for CAAGTELDIQYF. The chain recombines TRBV10-3 with TRBJ2-4, with D possibly called TRBD1 or TRBD2 (5 bases each). The CDR3 spans 12 residues. V lost 11 bases and J lost 8, with 16 bases in between. Germline values: CDR1 ENHRY, CDR2 SYGVKD.